This T cell receptor (beta chain) comes out of a study of shared clonotypes between healthy human individuals. Clones were sequenced by immunoSEQ multiplex PCR, and TCRdb holds only the in-frame ones, with some missing. The repertoire holds roughly 640,000 clones, with roughly 97% as singletons. The CDR3 runs to 16 residues. V was trimmed by 1 base and J by 0 bases, leaving 10 bases between them. The V gene's germline CDR1 is KGHSH and CDR2 LQKENI. The source is a woman aged 25-40 years in good health. The specimen was naive CD4+ T cells sorted from blood. Subset given: CD45RA+ positively selected. The gene calls are TRBV18 and TRBJ2-1; D is unresolved. The CDR3 nucleotides read TGTGCCAGCTCACCACTTACTTCGAGCTCCTACAATGAGCAGTTCTTC. Encoded protein: CASSPLTSSSYNEQFF.